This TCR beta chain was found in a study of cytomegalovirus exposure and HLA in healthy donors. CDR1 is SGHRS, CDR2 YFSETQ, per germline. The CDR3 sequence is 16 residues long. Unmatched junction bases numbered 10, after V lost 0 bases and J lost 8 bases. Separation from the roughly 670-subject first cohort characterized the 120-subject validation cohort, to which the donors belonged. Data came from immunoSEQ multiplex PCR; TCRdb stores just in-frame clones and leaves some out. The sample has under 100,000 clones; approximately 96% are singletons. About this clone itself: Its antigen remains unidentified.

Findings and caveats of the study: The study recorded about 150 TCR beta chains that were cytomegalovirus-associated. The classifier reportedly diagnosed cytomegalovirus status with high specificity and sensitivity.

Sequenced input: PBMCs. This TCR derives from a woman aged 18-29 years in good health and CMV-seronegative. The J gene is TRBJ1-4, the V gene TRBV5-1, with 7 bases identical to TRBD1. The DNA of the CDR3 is TGCGCCAGCAGCTTGGCCGGGCAGGGGGGCGCCGAAAAACTGTTTTTT. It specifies CASSLAGQGGAEKLFF.